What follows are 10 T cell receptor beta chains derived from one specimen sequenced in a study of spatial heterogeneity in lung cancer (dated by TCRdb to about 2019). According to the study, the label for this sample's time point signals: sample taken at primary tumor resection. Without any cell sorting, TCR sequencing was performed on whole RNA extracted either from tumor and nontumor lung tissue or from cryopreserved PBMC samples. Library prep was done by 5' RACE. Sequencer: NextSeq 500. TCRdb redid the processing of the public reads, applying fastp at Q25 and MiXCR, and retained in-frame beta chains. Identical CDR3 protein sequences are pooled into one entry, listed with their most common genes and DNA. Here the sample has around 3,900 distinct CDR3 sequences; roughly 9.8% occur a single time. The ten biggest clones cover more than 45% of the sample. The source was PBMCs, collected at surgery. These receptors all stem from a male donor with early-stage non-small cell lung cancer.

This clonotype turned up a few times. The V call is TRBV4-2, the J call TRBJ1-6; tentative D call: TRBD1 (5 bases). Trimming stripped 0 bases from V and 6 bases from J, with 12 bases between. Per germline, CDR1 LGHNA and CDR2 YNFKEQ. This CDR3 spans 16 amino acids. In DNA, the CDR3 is TGTGCCAGCAGCCAAGATCAAGCGGGGGGTAATTCACCCCTCCACTTT. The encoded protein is CASSQDQAGGNSPLHF.

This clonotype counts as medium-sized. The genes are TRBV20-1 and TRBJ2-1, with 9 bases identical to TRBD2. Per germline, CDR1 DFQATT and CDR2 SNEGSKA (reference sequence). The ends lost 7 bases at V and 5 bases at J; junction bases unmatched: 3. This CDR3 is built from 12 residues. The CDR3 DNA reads TGCAGTGAGCTAGCGGGGAACAATGAGCAGTTCTTC. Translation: CSELAGNNEQFF.

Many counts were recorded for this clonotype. CDR3 residues: CASSPGLAGGRADTQYF. Written as DNA, the CDR3 is TGTGCCAGCAGCCCTGGACTAGCGGGGGGCAGGGCAGATACGCAGTATTTT. The chain couples TRBV5-4 to TRBJ2-3; 14 positions agree with TRBD2. The CDR3 length is 17 residues. V lost 4 bases to trimming and J lost 4 bases; unmatched junction nucleotides: 8. Germline CDR1 is SGHNT and CDR2 is YYREEE (reference sequence). Full variable domain (missing parts from reference TRBV5-4 and TRBJ2-3): ETGVTQSPTHLIKTRGQQVTLRCSSQSGHNTVSWYQQALGQGPQFIFQYYREEENGRGNFPPRFSGLQFPNYSSELNVNALELDDSALYLCASSPGLAGGRADTQYFGPGTRLTVL.

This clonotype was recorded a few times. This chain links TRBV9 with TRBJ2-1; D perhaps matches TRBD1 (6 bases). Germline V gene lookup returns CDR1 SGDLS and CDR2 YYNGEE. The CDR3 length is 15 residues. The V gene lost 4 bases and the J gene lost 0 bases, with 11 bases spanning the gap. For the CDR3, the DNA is TGTGCCAGCAGCCCCCGGGACACCTCCTACAATGAGCAGTTCTTC. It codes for CASSPRDTSYNEQFF.

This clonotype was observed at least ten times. The CDR3 loop is CASSEYRDTQYF. CDR3 sequence (DNA): TGTGCCAGCAGTGAGTACAGGGATACGCAGTATTTT. This chain links TRBV25-1 with TRBJ2-3; maybe TRBD1 (5 bases). The CDR3 extends over 12 amino acids. The germline CDR1 and CDR2 sequences are MGHDK and SYGVNS. V lost 3 bases and J lost 6, with 7 bases in between.

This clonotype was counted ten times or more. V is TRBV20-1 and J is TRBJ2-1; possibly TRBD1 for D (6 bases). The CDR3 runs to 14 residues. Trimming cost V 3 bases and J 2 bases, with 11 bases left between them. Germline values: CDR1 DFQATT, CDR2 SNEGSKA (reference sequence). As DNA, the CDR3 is TGCAGTGCTAGTCTACAGGGCACCTACAATGAGCAGTTCTTC. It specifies CSASLQGTYNEQFF.

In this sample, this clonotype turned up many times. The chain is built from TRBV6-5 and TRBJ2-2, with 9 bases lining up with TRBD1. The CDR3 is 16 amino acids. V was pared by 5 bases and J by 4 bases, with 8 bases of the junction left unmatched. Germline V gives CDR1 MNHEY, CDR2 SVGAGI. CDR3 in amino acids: CASSRGTGGSTGELFF. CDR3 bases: TGTGCCAGCAGTAGAGGTACAGGGGGCAGCACCGGGGAGCTGTTTTTT.

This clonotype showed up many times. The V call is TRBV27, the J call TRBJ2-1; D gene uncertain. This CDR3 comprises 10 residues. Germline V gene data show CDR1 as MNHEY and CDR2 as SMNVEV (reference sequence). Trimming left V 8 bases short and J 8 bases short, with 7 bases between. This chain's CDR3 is CASGIYEQFF. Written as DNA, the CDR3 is TGTGCCAGCGGTATATATGAGCAGTTCTTC.

The CDR3 protein is CASSQTGPPYQETQYF. CDR3 in DNA: TGTGCCAGCAGCCAAACGGGACCGCCGTACCAAGAGACCCAGTACTTC. This chain connects TRBV4-2 to TRBJ2-5; D tentatively reads TRBD1 or TRBD2 (5 bases each). Germline values: CDR1 LGHNA, CDR2 YNFKEQ. This CDR3 comprises 16 residues. V was clipped by 2 bases and J by 0 bases, with 13 bases between them.

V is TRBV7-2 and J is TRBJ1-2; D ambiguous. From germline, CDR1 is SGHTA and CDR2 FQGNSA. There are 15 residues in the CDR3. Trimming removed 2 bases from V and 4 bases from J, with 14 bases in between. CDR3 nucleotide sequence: TGTGCCAGCAGCTTATATAGGGTTACCGGCTATGGCTACACCTTC. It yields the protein CASSLYRVTGYGYTF.